The 3 T cell receptor beta chains given below trace back to one sample, sequenced in a study of beta chain features in type 1 diabetes listed by TCRdb under 2018. Libraries were prepared through the immunoSEQ multiplex PCR assay. The entire amount of isolated RNA was reverse transcribed using the High Capacity cDNA Reverse Transcription Kit, so the sequenced TCRB transcripts were expressed ones. In its TCRdb copy, this immuneACCESS table keeps in-frame sequences only and misses some clones. Where compared with another copy, unresolved V genes explain less than half of these, and the others have no known cause. In this sample the table shows hundreds of thousands of clones, 14% of which occur a single time. 6.7% of the sample is held by the ten biggest clonotypes. Sequencing was done on a sample of central memory CD4+ T cells from blood. The source of these receptors is a man aged 25 to 40 in good health.

The chain has TRBV19 and TRBJ2-3; TRBD2 is a possible D gene (6 bases). Trimming pared 3 bases from V and 0 bases from J, leaving 16 bases between. The germline V gene has CDR1 LNHDA and CDR2 SQIVND (reference sequence). The CDR3 covers 17 residues. The CDR3 DNA reads as TGTGCCAGTAGTATCAAAGCGGGCTGGACTAGCACAGATACGCAGTATTTT. Protein: CASSIKAGWTSTDTQYF.

This clone was detected only a few times. The genes are TRBV7-8 and TRBJ1-1; D gene uncertain. Between the trimmed V and J ends, which lost 9 bases and 8 bases, there was a span of 16 bases. The CDR3 contains 12 residues. CDR1 and CDR2 from the germline V gene are SGHVS and FQNEAQ. The CDR3 loop reads CASGVSTTEAFF. As DNA, the CDR3 is TGTGCCAGTGGGGTTTCGACTACCGAAGCTTTCTTT. The whole variable domain, remainder taken from reference TRBV7-8 and TRBJ1-1, is GAGVSQSPRYKVAKRGQDVALRCDPISGHVSLFWYQQALGQGPEFLTYFQNEAQLDKSGLPSDRFFAERPEGSVSTLKIQRTQQEDSAVYLCASGVSTTEAFFGQGTRLTVV.

The CDR3 DNA follows: TGTGCCAGCAGCTTGAATATAGCGCCTGAGACCCAGTACTTC. It yields the protein CASSLNIAPETQYF. The rearrangement joins TRBV5-5 to TRBJ2-5; tentatively, D is TRBD2 (5 bases). The V gene lost 1 base and the J gene lost 5 bases, with 12 bases spanning the gap. The V gene's germline CDR1 is SGHKS and CDR2 YYEKEE (reference sequence). This CDR3 comprises 14 residues.